These 10 T cell receptor beta chains came from one sample sequenced in a study of blood T cells in healthy people across ages. With a J-beta primer mix and a sample-barcoded 5' primer, a second PCR ran roughly 6 to 12 cycles. In TCRdb, the 5' RACE reads were re-called with MiXCR into one record per CDR3 protein. The table records about 970,000 distinct CDR3 sequences, roughly half of them present only once. Sequencing input: blood. These receptors were obtained from a woman aged 55 to 70 in good health.

This clonotype was found a few times. The CDR3 DNA is TGTGCCATCAGTGATGGCTATGGCTACACCTTC. Translating gives CAISDGYGYTF. The V gene is TRBV10-3, the J gene TRBJ1-2; no definite D call. The CDR3 length is 11 residues. The germline V and J ends were trimmed by 3 bases and 4 bases, with 3 bases remaining between them. Germline CDR1 is ENHRY and CDR2 is SYGVKD.

This clonotype turned up a few times. A much larger clone differs from this one at a single base, so this may be a read error. The V gene is TRBV20-1, the J gene TRBJ2-7, with 10 positions matching TRBD2. CDR3 size: 14 residues. J gave up 7 bases and V 7 bases, and 13 bases lay outside the gene matches. Germline V gives CDR1 DFQATT, CDR2 SNEGSKA (reference sequence). The CDR3 DNA reads as TGCAGTGGACAGACTAGCGGGCTTTACAATGAGCAGTACTTC. Translating it yields CSGQTSGLYNEQYF.

V and J are TRBV4-3 and TRBJ2-3; 9 bases map to TRBD2. Per the germline V gene, CDR1 is LGHNA and CDR2 is YSLEER. V lost 3 bases and J lost 1; bases outside the gene matches: 5. The CDR3 totals 16 residues. The CDR3 region has the DNA TGCGCCAGCAGCCATTTAGCGGGAGAGCGCACAGATACGCAGTATTTT. Translated: CASSHLAGERTDTQYF.

The chain carries TRBV7-7 and TRBJ1-4, with a weak D call TRBD1 (6 bases). Trimming took 1 base from V and 7 from J, leaving 7 bases between them. The CDR3 consists of 13 residues. In germline, CDR1 is SSHAT, CDR2 FNYEAQ (reference sequence). The DNA for the CDR3 is TGTGCCAGCAGCTTAGTCAGGGGTGAAAAACTGTTTTTT. Protein: CASSLVRGEKLFF.

The chain recombines TRBV6-2 or TRBV6-3 with TRBJ2-7, with TRBD2 identical over 11 bases. The CDR3 consists of 12 residues. V shed 10 bases and J 3 bases; nucleotides not matched to a gene: 2. Germline CDR1 reads MNHEY; CDR2 reads SVGEGT. This CDR3 is CATSGRNYEQYF. CDR3 coding DNA: TGTGCCACTAGCGGGAGGAACTACGAGCAGTACTTC.

V usage is TRBV6-2 or TRBV6-3 and J usage is TRBJ1-2; 8 bases match TRBD1. The junction had 7 bases not matched to a gene; V was cut back by 6 bases and J by 7 bases. The CDR3 is made up of 13 amino acids. From germline, CDR1 is MNHEY and CDR2 SVGEGT. The CDR3 here is CASRPGTGSGYTF. The CDR3, as DNA: TGTGCCAGCAGGCCCGGGACAGGCTCTGGCTACACCTTC.

The V gene is TRBV9, the J gene TRBJ2-3, with TRBD1 matching over 9 bases. In germline, CDR1 is SGDLS, CDR2 YYNGEE. J was trimmed by 2 bases and V by 3 bases; bases with no gene match: 7. This CDR3 contains 16 residues. The CDR3 loop is CASSERQGVVTDTQYF. As DNA, the CDR3 is TGTGCCAGCAGCGAAAGACAGGGGGTGGTCACAGATACGCAGTATTTT.

The chain couples TRBV27 to TRBJ1-1; no clear D gene. V was trimmed by 5 bases and J by 4 bases, leaving 11 bases between them. The CDR3 is made up of 13 amino acids. Germline CDR1 MNHEY, CDR2 SMNVEV (reference sequence). DNA for the CDR3: TGTGCCAGCAGTGCACGGTTGAGCACTGAAGCTTTCTTT. Its translation is CASSARLSTEAFF.

The V call is TRBV14, the J call TRBJ1-4; a possible D gene is TRBD1 (5 bases). There are 15 residues in the CDR3. V lost 4 bases to trimming and J lost 4 bases, with 13 bases between them. Germline lookup yields CDR1 SGHDN and CDR2 FVKESK. The CDR3 reads CASSPIGGFNEKLFF. In nucleotides, the CDR3 is TGTGCCAGCAGCCCTATTGGGGGGTTTAATGAAAAACTGTTTTTT.

V is TRBV24-1 and J is TRBJ1-1; D is possibly TRBD1 (5 bases). V lost 9 bases and J lost 0, with 13 bases in between. The CDR3 sequence is 14 residues long. Germline assignment: CDR1 KGHDR and CDR2 SFDVKD. This CDR3 reads CATRATAVNTEAFF. The CDR3 coding sequence is TGTGCCACCCGCGCGACAGCCGTGAACACTGAAGCTTTCTTT.